This TCR beta chain is drawn from a study of blood T cell repertoires in COVID-19. The CDR3 contains 13 residues. Trimming removed 4 bases at V and 0 bases at J, with 6 bases between. Looked up from germline, CDR1 is WNHNN and CDR2 is SYGVQD (reference sequence). Clones were read by immunoSEQ multiplex PCR, and TCRdb kept only the in-frame ones, dropping some. The sample has tens of thousands of clones, roughly 80% seen once. The sample consisted of peripheral blood. This TCR was sampled from a human donor in a cohort sampled during active COVID-19. The chain is built from TRBV10-1 and TRBJ1-1; D not certain. The CDR3 here is CASSAQLNTEAFF. For the CDR3, the DNA is TGCGCCAGCAGTGCACAGTTGAACACTGAAGCTTTCTTT.